The 11 T cell receptor beta chains below come from one sample, sequenced in a study of blood T cell repertoires in COVID-19. Measured with immunoSEQ multiplex PCR; TCRdb has only the in-frame clones, and not every one. The sample has roughly 63,000 clones; more than 80% are singletons. Sequencing was carried out using peripheral blood. The source of these receptors is a man aged 45 to 65 with acute or convalescent COVID-19.

The V gene is TRBV19, the J gene TRBJ2-1, with 7 positions matching TRBD1. CDR1 and CDR2 from the germline V gene are LNHDA and SQIVND (reference sequence). The CDR3 length is 13 residues. V was pared by 1 base and J by 12 bases, with 6 bases of the junction left unmatched. As DNA, the CDR3 is TGTGCCAGTAGTATAGGGCCTAACAGGGGGCAGTTCTTC. It is translated as CASSIGPNRGQFF.

The rearrangement links TRBV2 to TRBJ1-2, with D unclear. In germline, CDR1 is SNHLY, CDR2 FYNNEI. The CDR3 is made up of 14 amino acids. With 5 bases removed from V and 1 base from J, the gap between germline ends came to 11 bases. The CDR3 is CASSPTPDNYGYTF. CDR3 bases: TGTGCCAGCAGTCCGACACCTGATAACTATGGCTACACCTTC.

The chain carries TRBV7-2 and TRBJ2-3, with D perhaps matching TRBD2 (5 bases). V gave up 5 bases and J gave up 4 bases, with 25 bases separating them. CDR1 SGHTA and CDR2 FQGNSA come from the germline V gene. The CDR3 has 18 residues. The CDR3 coding sequence is TGTGCCAGCAGCGTTAGGTACGGCGGGCCCGCGGTCCCAGATACGCAGTATTTT. This sequence encodes CASSVRYGGPAVPDTQYF.

The rearrangement links TRBV7-3 to TRBJ1-6; D call uncertain. There are 15 residues in the CDR3. The V end lost 6 bases, the J end lost 6 bases, and 15 bases lay between the germline ends. Germline CDR1 and CDR2: SGHTA and FQGTGA. CDR3 protein: CASRMSNSPNSPLHF. Written as DNA, the CDR3 is TGTGCCAGCAGAATGAGTAACAGCCCTAATTCACCCCTCCACTTT. Combining the CDR3 with reference TRBV7-3 and TRBJ1-6 gives the whole variable domain GAGVSQTPSNKVTEKGKYVELRCDPISGHTALYWYRQSLGQGPEFLIYFQGTGAADDSGLPNDRFFAVRPEGSVSTLKIQRTERGDSAVYLCASRMSNSPNSPLHFGNGTRLTVT.

This clone was picked up a small number of times. The chain combines TRBV5-1 with TRBJ2-7, with 12 bases that match TRBD2. Unmatched junction bases numbered 10, after V lost 0 bases and J lost 3 bases. CDR1 SGHRS and CDR2 YFSETQ come from the germline V gene. The CDR3 is 18 amino acids. The DNA for the CDR3 is TGCGCCAGCAGCTTGGGGGCCGGGACTAGCGGGCCAGTCTACGAGCAGTACTTC. Amino acid sequence: CASSLGAGTSGPVYEQYF.

This chain connects TRBV18 to TRBJ1-5; 10 positions agree with TRBD1. The CDR3 has 17 amino acids. V shed 4 bases and J 2 bases; nucleotides not matched to a gene: 8. Looked up from germline, CDR1 is KGHSH and CDR2 is LQKENI. CDR3 amino acids: CASSQMTGGNGNQPQHF. The CDR3 region has the DNA TGTGCCAGCTCACAAATGACAGGGGGCAATGGCAATCAGCCCCAGCATTTT.

This rearrangement joins TRBV7-2 to TRBJ1-6; D is uncertain. Germline lookup yields CDR1 SGHTA and CDR2 FQGNSA. V was cut by 5 bases and J by 0 bases, with 14 bases left in between. The CDR3 contains 17 residues. The CDR3 region has the DNA TGTGCCAGCAGCCCCCCAAGTGGGAGCTCCTATAATTCACCCCTCCACTTT. This codes for CASSPPSGSSYNSPLHF.

The chain employs TRBV11-2 and TRBJ1-6; D not resolved. Trimming took off 4 bases at V and 4 bases at J, with 5 bases between the two ends. The germline V gene encodes CDR1 SGHAT and CDR2 FQNNGV. This CDR3 region has 13 residues. The CDR3 DNA follows: TGTGCCAGCAGCTCCTCGTATAATTCACCCCTCCACTTT. It specifies CASSSSYNSPLHF. Based on the CDR3 plus reference TRBV11-2 and TRBJ1-6, the full variable domain is EAGVAQSPRYKIIEKRQSVAFWCNPISGHATLYWYQQILGQGPKLLIQFQNNGVVDDSQLPKDRFSAERLKGVDSTLKIQPAKLEDSAVYLCASSSSYNSPLHFGNGTRLTVT.

The gene calls are TRBV7-9 and TRBJ1-2; the D gene is possibly TRBD1 (6 bases). The CDR3 is made up of 16 amino acids. Trimming left V 7 bases short and J 3 bases short, with 21 bases between. Germline CDR1 reads SEHNR; CDR2 reads FQNEAQ (reference sequence). The DNA of the CDR3 is TGTGCCAGCACCACAGGGTTGGAGCTACCCGACTATGGCTACACCTTC. Its translation: CASTTGLELPDYGYTF.

CDR3 DNA sequence: TGTGCCAGCAGCAGCCGGGACAGGGCCTACTATGGCTACACCTTC. This encodes CASSSRDRAYYGYTF. The chain recombines TRBV13 with TRBJ1-2, with 9 bases that match TRBD1. Trimming removed 5 bases from V and 3 bases from J; junction bases left unmatched: 7. This CDR3 comprises 15 residues. Germline CDR1 PRHDT, CDR2 FYEKMQ (reference sequence).

This chain links TRBV7-3 with TRBJ2-6; D call uncertain. The CDR3 spans 15 residues. In germline, CDR1 is SGHTA, CDR2 FQGTGA. V was clipped by 5 bases and J by 0 bases, with 8 bases between them. This CDR3 is CASSQQTSGANVLTF. Here the CDR3 DNA reads TGTGCCAGCAGCCAACAAACCTCTGGGGCCAACGTCCTGACTTTC.